This T cell receptor beta chain was observed in a study of shared clonotypes between healthy human individuals. Study-wide points: Clonotype sharing among donors, it was expected, would be affected by sequencing depth.

Deep was the level at which the assay was run. Unsorted PBMC DNA was sequenced on ten immunoSEQ deep assay plates. The assay was immunoSEQ multiplex PCR, and TCRdb's table has in-frame clones only and misses some. The sample has hundreds of thousands of clones, roughly four fifths seen once. All the donors were Caucasian adults who lived in Nashville, Tennessee. V lost 3 bases, J lost 7 bases, and 7 bases stayed unmatched. The CDR3 has 14 residues. CDR1 and CDR2 (germline): SQVTM, ANQGSEA. Comment on this clone: Its antigen remains unidentified.

The receptor was isolated from a middle-aged woman in good health. Some clones in this sample may be carry-over from other donors' samples. V and J are TRBV29-1 and TRBJ2-2; the match to TRBD1 covers 8 bases. Sequences were obtained from PBMCs. As DNA, the CDR3 is TGCAGCGTTGACTCCGGGACAGGAGTCGGGGAGCTGTTTTTT. Protein product: CSVDSGTGVGELFF.